Presented here are 10 T cell receptor beta chains from one specimen sequenced in a study of cytomegalovirus exposure and HLA in healthy donors. The data were produced by immunoSEQ multiplex PCR, yet TCRdb's version contains in-frame clones alone and is incomplete. The repertoire holds some 140,000 clones, with roughly 81% as singletons. Sequencing was performed on PBMCs. The receptors here all came from a woman younger than 45 in good health and CMV-seronegative.

The chain is built from TRBV5-6 and TRBJ1-4; TRBD1 matches 9 bases. The CDR3 sequence is 17 residues long. V was pared by 3 bases and J by 1 base, with 7 bases of the junction left unmatched. Germline assignment: CDR1 SGHDT and CDR2 YYEEEE. CDR3 region: CASSWSRDRVTNEKLFF. The CDR3 DNA is TGTGCCAGCAGCTGGTCCCGGGACAGGGTAACTAATGAAAAACTGTTTTTT.

The chain recombines TRBV5-1 with TRBJ2-1, with 10 bases matching TRBD2. Germline V gene sequence: CDR1 SGHRS, CDR2 YFSETQ. This CDR3 comprises 18 residues. V lost 0 bases and J lost 9; bases outside the gene matches: 15. CDR3 nucleotide sequence: TGCGCCAGCAGCTTGGCCCCGGGGGTAGCGGGGGGCTGGGTTGAGCAGTTCTTC. This gives the protein CASSLAPGVAGGWVEQFF.

The chain joins TRBV14 to TRBJ2-7, with D possibly TRBD1 on 6 matching bases. Trimming took 0 bases from V and 6 from J, leaving 9 bases between them. Germline assignment: CDR1 SGHDN and CDR2 FVKESK. This CDR3 has 13 residues. The CDR3 loop is CASSQDWGLEQYF. CDR3 in DNA: TGTGCCAGCAGCCAAGATTGGGGGCTCGAGCAGTACTTC.

This clone was seen once. The genes are TRBV7-9 and TRBJ1-2, with D possibly matching TRBD1 (5 bases). CDR1 is SEHNR and CDR2 is FQNEAQ in the germline V gene (reference sequence). The CDR3 loop spans 16 amino acids. The V end lost 4 bases, the J end lost 6 bases, and 21 bases lay between the germline ends. CDR3 nucleotide sequence: TGTGCCAGCAGCTCCGGGGGACTGGCGCCTGAAAATGGCTACACCTTC. Its protein product is CASSSGGLAPENGYTF.

CDR3 bases: TGTGCCAGCAGCGCGACAGGGGGAGTGAACACTGAAGCTTTCTTT. Protein: CASSATGGVNTEAFF. V and J are TRBV7-9 and TRBJ1-1; TRBD1 matches at 9 bases. Trimming cost V 5 bases and J 0 bases; bases outside gene matches: 4. Looked up from germline, CDR1 is SEHNR and CDR2 is FQNEAQ (reference sequence). The CDR3 runs 15 residues.

In nucleotides, the CDR3 is TGTGCCAGCAGCTTGGCCGGGACAGCTGTTTACGAGCAGTACTTC. Protein sequence: CASSLAGTAVYEQYF. This chain joins TRBV5-5 and TRBJ2-7, with 7 bases fitting TRBD1. Germline assignment: CDR1 SGHKS and CDR2 YYEKEE (reference sequence). The V gene end was trimmed by 0 bases and the J gene end by 4 bases; junction bases not matched to a gene: 7. This CDR3 has 15 amino acids. Filled out from reference TRBV5-5 and TRBJ2-7, the complete variable domain reads DAGVTQSPTHLIKTRGQQVTLRCSPISGHKSVSWYQQVLGQGPQFIFQYYEKEERGRGNFPDRFSARQFPNYSSELNVNALLLGDSALYLCASSLAGTAVYEQYFGPGTRLTVT.

This clone has just one count. CDR3 region: CASSVGLAGGRDTGELFF. The CDR3 DNA is TGTGCCAGCAGCGTAGGATTAGCGGGGGGGCGTGACACCGGGGAGCTGTTTTTT. This chain links TRBV9 with TRBJ2-2; TRBD2 agrees at 11 bases. Looked up from germline, CDR1 is SGDLS and CDR2 is YYNGEE. The ends lost 0 bases at V and 3 bases at J; junction bases unmatched: 7. This CDR3 has 18 residues.

This rearrangement joins TRBV5-1 to TRBJ1-2; 9 nucleotides match TRBD1. CDR1 and CDR2 from the germline V gene are SGHRS and YFSETQ. The trim removed 0 bases at V and 6 bases at J, leaving 0 bases unmatched. CDR3 length: 13 residues. CDR3 sequence (DNA): TGCGCCAGCAGCTTGGGGGACAGGGATGGCTACACCTTC. Encoded protein: CASSLGDRDGYTF.

The chain couples TRBV6-1 to TRBJ1-1, with D maybe TRBD1 (5 bases). The CDR3 covers 13 residues. V lost 8 bases and J 1 base, leaving 11 bases between the germline ends. Germline-derived CDR1 and CDR2 are MNHNS and SASEGT. The CDR3 region has the DNA TGTGCCAGCCGGTGGGGCCGGAACACTGAAGCTTTCTTT. It translates to CASRWGRNTEAFF.

This sequence joins TRBV5-1 and TRBJ2-3, with 9 positions matching TRBD2. Germline assignment: CDR1 SGHRS and CDR2 YFSETQ. Trimming took 4 bases from V and 3 from J; bases not matched to a gene: 9. The CDR3 is 16 residues long. In DNA, the CDR3 is TGCGCCAGCAGCCCGCTCTTTAGCGGGGGAACAGATACGCAGTATTTT. It yields the protein CASSPLFSGGTDTQYF.